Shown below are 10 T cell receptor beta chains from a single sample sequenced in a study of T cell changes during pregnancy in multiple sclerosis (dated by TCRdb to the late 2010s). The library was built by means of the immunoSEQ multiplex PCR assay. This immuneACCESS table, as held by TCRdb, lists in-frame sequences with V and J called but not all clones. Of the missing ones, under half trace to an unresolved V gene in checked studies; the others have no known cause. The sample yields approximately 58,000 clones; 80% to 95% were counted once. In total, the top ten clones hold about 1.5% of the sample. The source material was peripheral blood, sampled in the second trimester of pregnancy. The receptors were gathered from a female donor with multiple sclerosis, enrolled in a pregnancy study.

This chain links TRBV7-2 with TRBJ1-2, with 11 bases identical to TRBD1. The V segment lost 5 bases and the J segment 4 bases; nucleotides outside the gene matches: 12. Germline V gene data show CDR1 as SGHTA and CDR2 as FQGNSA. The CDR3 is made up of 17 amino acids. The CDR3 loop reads CASSMRTGGGISYGYTF. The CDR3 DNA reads TGTGCCAGCAGCATGAGGACAGGGGGCGGTATCAGCTATGGCTACACCTTC.

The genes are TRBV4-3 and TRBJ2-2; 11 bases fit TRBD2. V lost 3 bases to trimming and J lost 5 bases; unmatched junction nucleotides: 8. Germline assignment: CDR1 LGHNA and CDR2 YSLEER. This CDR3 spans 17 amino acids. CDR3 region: CASSHLLAGDSTGELFF. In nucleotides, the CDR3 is TGCGCCAGCAGCCACCTACTAGCGGGAGATAGTACCGGGGAGCTGTTTTTT.

Here the CDR3 reads CAWGDRSNQPQHF. The CDR3 DNA reads TGTGCCTGGGGGGACAGGAGCAATCAGCCCCAGCATTTT. J is TRBJ1-5 and V is TRBV30; TRBD1 matches at 8 bases. This CDR3 region has 13 residues. Germline lookup yields CDR1 GTSNPN and CDR2 SVGIG (reference sequence). The J segment lost 1 base and the V segment lost 5 bases, leaving 1 base of the junction unmatched.

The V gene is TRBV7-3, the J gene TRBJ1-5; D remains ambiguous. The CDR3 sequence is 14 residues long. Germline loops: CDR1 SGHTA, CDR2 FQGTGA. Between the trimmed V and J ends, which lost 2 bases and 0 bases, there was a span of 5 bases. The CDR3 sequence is CASSLFRSNQPQHF. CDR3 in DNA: TGTGCCAGCAGCTTATTTCGTAGCAATCAGCCCCAGCATTTT.

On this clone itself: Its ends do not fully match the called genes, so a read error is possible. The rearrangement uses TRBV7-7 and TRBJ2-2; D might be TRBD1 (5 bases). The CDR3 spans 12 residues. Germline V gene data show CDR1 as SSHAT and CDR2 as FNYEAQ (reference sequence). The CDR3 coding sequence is TGTGCTAGCAGCCCCCAGGGAGGGGAGCTGTTTTTT. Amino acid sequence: CASSPQGGELFF.

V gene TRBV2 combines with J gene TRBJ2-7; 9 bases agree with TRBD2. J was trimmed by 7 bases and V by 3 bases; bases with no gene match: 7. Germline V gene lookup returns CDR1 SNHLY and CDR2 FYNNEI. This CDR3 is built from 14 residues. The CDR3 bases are TGTGCCAGCAGTGAGGTTAGCGGGAGTGGGGAGCAGTACTTC. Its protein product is CASSEVSGSGEQYF.

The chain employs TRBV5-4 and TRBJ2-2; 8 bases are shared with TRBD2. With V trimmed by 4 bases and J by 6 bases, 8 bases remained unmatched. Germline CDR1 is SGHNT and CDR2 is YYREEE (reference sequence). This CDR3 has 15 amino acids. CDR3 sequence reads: CASSNGLAAAGELFF. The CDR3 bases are TGTGCCAGCAGCAATGGACTAGCTGCGGCCGGGGAGCTGTTTTTT.

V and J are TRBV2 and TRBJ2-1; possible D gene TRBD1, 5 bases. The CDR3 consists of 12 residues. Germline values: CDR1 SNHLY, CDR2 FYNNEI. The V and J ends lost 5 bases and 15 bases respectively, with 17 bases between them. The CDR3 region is CASSLGANRRFF. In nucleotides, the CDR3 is TGTGCCAGCAGTCTTGGGGCGAACCGACGGTTCTTC.

The CDR3 reads CASSPDGQGEEQYF. CDR3 nucleotide sequence: TGCGCCAGCAGCCCAGACGGACAGGGGGAAGAGCAGTACTTC. The V gene is TRBV4-3, the J gene TRBJ2-7, with 10 bases identical to TRBD1. V dropped 4 bases and J dropped 7; count of bases not matched to a gene: 7. The CDR3 runs to 14 residues. Germline V gives CDR1 LGHNA, CDR2 YSLEER.

The CDR3 DNA reads as TGTGCCAGCAGTGACACAAAGCGGGGCACAGATACGCAGTATTTT. It codes for CASSDTKRGTDTQYF. V and J are TRBV6-4 and TRBJ2-3, with a tentative D call TRBD2 (6 bases). The CDR3 contains 15 residues. The V and J ends lost 2 bases and 1 base respectively, with 10 bases between them. Germline V lookup: CDR1 MRHNA, CDR2 SNTAGT.